Listed below are T cell receptor beta chains from one sample, sequenced in a study of shared clonotypes between healthy human individuals. Some clones are missing from TCRdb's copy, which holds only in-frame ones; the method was immunoSEQ multiplex PCR. The data contain about 1 million clones, approximately 76% of them singletons. The sequenced sample consisted of memory CD4+ T cells sorted from blood. These receptor sequences come from a man between 18 and 29 years old in good health. The CDR3 runs from the conserved cysteine through the conserved F or W. Fields, in order: J gene, V gene, clone size, CDR3 protein. Clone sizes are given selectively: once, few, many, or a class where the clone is expanded.

>TRBJ1-2|TRBV6-5|once
CASSHRDGGYGYTF
>TRBJ1-5|TRBV19|.
CASSIVADSNQPQHF
>TRBJ2-2|TRBV19|.
CASSMGSGTLNTGELFF
>TRBJ2-3|TRBV10-3|.
CAISPGQGNTDTQYF
>TRBJ1-2|TRBV6-1|few
CASSEHDRDYGYTF
>TRBJ2-1|TRBV7-8|once
CASSFNRSYNEQFF
>TRBJ2-7|TRBV27|.
CASRRPGVTYEQYF
>TRBJ1-5|TRBV5-5|.
CASSPGGSNQPQHF
>TRBJ1-5|TRBV6-1|.
CASNTHTDQPQHF
>TRBJ2-6|TRBV7-2|.
CASSWTASGANVLTF
>TRBJ2-4|TRBV30|.
CAWSVRDRGFPAKNIQYF
>TRBJ1-2|TRBV19|.
CASRTGGDSGYTF
>TRBJ2-7|TRBV30|.
CAWKGGSYEQYF
>TRBJ1-1|TRBV25-1|.
CASSEQTGLMNTEAFF
>TRBJ2-4|TRBV27|.
CASSQGQGVKNIQYF
>TRBJ1-5|TRBV28|few
CASSPGANQPQHF
>TRBJ2-7|TRBV10-3|once
CAISGPGVGLPYEQYF
>TRBJ2-3|TRBV4-1|.
CASSQDKEASEDTQYF
>TRBJ2-7|TRBV11-3|once
CASSLAGSYDEQYF
>TRBJ2-1|TRBV25-1|.
CASGQTMGNEQFF